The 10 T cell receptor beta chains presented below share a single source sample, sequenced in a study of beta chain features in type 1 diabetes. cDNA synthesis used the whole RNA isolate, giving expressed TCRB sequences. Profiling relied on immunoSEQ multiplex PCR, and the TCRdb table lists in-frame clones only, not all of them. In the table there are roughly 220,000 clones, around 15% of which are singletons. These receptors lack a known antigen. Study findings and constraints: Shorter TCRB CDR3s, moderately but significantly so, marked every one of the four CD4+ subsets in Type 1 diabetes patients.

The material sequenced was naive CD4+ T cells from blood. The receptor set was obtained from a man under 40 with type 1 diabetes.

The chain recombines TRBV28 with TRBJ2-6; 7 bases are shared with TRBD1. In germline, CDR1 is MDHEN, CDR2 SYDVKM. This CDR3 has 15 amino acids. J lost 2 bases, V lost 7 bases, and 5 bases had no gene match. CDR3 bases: TGTGCCAGCACCCCAGGGGGAACTGGGGCCAACGTCCTGACTTTC. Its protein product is CASTPGGTGANVLTF. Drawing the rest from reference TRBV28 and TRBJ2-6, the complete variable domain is DVKVTQSSRYLVKRTGEKVFLECVQDMDHENMFWYRQDPGLGLRLIYFSYDVKMKEKGDIPEGYSVSREKKERFSLILESASTNQTSMYLCASTPGGTGANVLTFGAGSRLTVL.

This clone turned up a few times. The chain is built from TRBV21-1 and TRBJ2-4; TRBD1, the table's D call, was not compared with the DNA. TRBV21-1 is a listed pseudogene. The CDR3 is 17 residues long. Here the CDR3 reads CASSGRDSIVAKNIQYF. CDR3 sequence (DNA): TGTGCCAGCAGCGGAAGGGACAGCATCGTAGCCAAAAACATTCAGTACTTC.

CDR3: CASSGPGGQQETQYF. In DNA form, the CDR3 reads TGTGCCAGCAGTGGCCCCGGGGGCCAACAGGAGACCCAGTACTTC. The J gene is TRBJ2-5, the V gene TRBV9; D assignment may be TRBD1 or TRBD2 (6 bases each). The CDR3 loop spans 15 amino acids. V dropped 5 bases and J dropped 5 bases, with 19 bases sitting between them. Looked up from germline, CDR1 is SGDLS and CDR2 is YYNGEE. Together with reference TRBV9 and TRBJ2-5, the CDR3 gives the full variable domain: DSGVTQTPKHLITATGQRVTLRCSPRSGDLSVYWYQQSLDQGLQFLIQYYNGEERAKGNILERFSAQQFPDLHSELNLSSLELGDSALYFCASSGPGGQQETQYFGPGTRLLVL.

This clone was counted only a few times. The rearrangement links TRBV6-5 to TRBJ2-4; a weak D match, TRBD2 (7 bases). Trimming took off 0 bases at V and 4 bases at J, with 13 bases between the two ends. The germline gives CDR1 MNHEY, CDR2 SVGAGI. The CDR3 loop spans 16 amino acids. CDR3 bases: TGTGCCAGCAGTTACTCAAGGGGGGGACCGAAAAACATTCAGTACTTC. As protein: CASSYSRGGPKNIQYF.

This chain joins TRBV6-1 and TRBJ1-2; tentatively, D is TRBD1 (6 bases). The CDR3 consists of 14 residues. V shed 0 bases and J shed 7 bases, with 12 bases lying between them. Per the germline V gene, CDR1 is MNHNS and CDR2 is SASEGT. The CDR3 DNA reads TGTGCCAGCAGTGAAGCGGGCAGGGGTGGTGGCTACACCTTC. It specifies CASSEAGRGGGYTF.

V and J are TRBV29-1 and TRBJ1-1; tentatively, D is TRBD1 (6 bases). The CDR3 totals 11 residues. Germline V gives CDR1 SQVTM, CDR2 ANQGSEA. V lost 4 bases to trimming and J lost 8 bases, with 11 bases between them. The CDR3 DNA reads TGCAGCGTTGCTCGGGGGCAGGAAGCTTTCTTT. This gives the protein CSVARGQEAFF.

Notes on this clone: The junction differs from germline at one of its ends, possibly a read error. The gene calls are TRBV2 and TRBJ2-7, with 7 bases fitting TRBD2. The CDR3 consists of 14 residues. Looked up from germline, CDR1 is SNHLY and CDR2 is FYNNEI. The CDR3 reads CASSEASRTSANVF. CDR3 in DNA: TGTGCCAGCAGTGAAGCCTCAAGAACTAGCGCCAACGTCTTC.

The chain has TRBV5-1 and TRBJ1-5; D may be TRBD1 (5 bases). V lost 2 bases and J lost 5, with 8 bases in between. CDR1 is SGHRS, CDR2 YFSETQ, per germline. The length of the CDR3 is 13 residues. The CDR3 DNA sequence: TGCGCCAGCAGCTTCGACAGCGATCAGCCCCAGCATTTT. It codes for CASSFDSDQPQHF.

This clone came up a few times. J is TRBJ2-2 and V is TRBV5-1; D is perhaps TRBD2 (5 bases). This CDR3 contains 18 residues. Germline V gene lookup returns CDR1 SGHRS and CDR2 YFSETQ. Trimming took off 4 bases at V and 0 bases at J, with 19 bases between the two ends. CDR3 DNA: TGCGCCAGCAGCCAGCCTACTAGAACCGGGACGAACACCGGGGAGCTGTTTTTT. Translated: CASSQPTRTGTNTGELFF.

DNA of the CDR3: TGTGCCAGCAGTATCAGGGTCTCTGGGGCCAACGTCCTGACTTTC. Translating gives CASSIRVSGANVLTF. This chain uses TRBV28 with TRBJ2-6, with D tentatively TRBD1 (5 bases). The germline V gene has CDR1 MDHEN and CDR2 SYDVKM. The CDR3 runs to 15 residues. Trimming removed 5 bases from V and 0 bases from J, with 8 bases in between.